This entry lists 5 T cell receptor beta chains sequenced from one sample in a study of regulatory T cells in long-lasting Graves disease. Time point specified: newly diagnosed GD, antithyroid drugs for less than 3 months. RNA isolated from PBMCs was used to make the TCR library. To make TCR beta libraries, researchers used iRepertoire HTBI primers and Arm-PCR of CDR3 regions. TCRdb analysed the multiplex PCR reads with MiXCR anew, one entry per CDR3 protein. The table has a few hundred thousand distinct CDR3 sequences, approximately 10% seen once. These same data were also listed under a study on T cells in Graves' hyperthyroidism and ophthalmopathy.

The source material was peripheral blood mononuclear cells (PBMCs), sampled at new diagnosis, from a patient treated with antithyroid drugs. Source of these receptors: a woman between 18 and 29 years old with Graves disease.

The table lists this clonotype with many counts. The chain couples TRBV6-1 to TRBJ2-5; 7 bases match TRBD1. Per germline, CDR1 MNHNS and CDR2 SASEGT. V gave up 6 bases and J gave up 0 bases; unmatched junction bases: 7. This CDR3 spans 15 amino acids. The CDR3 nucleotides are TGTGCCAGCAGGGAGACAGGGATCTACCAAGAGACCCAGTACTTC. This sequence encodes CASRETGIYQETQYF.

Only a few counts were recorded for this clonotype. The chain recombines TRBV7-2 with TRBJ1-3; D is uncertain. The CDR3 runs to 14 residues. CDR1 and CDR2 from the germline V gene are SGHTA and FQGNSA. Deletions cut 5 bases from V and 3 bases from J, with 11 bases between. CDR3 sequence: CASSKQSVGNTIYF. CDR3 DNA sequence: TGTGCCAGCAGCAAACAGTCAGTTGGAAACACCATATATTTT.

Many counts were recorded for this clonotype. This chain links TRBV7-8 with TRBJ2-5; D is unresolved. The V gene's germline CDR1 is SGHVS and CDR2 FQNEAQ. The V end was cut by 5 bases, the J end by 9 bases, with 16 bases between. The CDR3 sequence is 13 residues long. The CDR3 loop is CASSVDPLRAQYF. DNA for the CDR3: TGTGCCAGCAGCGTAGACCCCCTTAGGGCCCAGTACTTC.

This clonotype has just a few counts. This sequence joins TRBV6-2 or TRBV6-3 and TRBJ2-7; either TRBD1 or TRBD2 may fit D (7 bases each). There are 15 residues in the CDR3. V was trimmed by 5 bases and J by 5 bases, leaving 19 bases between them. Germline V lookup: CDR1 MNHEY, CDR2 SVGEGT. CDR3 DNA: TGTGCCAGCAGTGAACGAGGGGGCGCGGGGGACGAGCAGTACTTC. It is translated as CASSERGGAGDEQYF.

Notes on this clonotype: A much larger clone differs by one base, so this may be a read error. This chain uses TRBV6-1 with TRBJ1-4, with a weak D call TRBD1 (5 bases). CDR1 is MNHNS, CDR2 SASEGT, per germline. This CDR3 has 14 amino acids. The CDR3 region is CASSQQGTNQKLFF. The CDR3 coding sequence is TGTGCCAGCAGTCAACAAGGGACTAATCAAAAACTGTTTTTT.